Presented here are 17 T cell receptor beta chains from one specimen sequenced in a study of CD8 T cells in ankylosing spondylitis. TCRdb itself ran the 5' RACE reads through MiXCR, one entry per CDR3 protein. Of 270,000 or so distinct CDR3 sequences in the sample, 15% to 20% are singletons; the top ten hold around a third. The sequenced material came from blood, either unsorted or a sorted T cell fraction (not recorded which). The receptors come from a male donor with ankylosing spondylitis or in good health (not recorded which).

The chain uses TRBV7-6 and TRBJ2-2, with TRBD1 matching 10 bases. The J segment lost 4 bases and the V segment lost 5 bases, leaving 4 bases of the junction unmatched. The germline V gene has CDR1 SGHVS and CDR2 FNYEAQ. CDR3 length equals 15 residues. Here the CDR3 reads CASSEDRGLTGELFF. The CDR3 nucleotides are TGTGCCAGCAGCGAAGACAGGGGGCTCACCGGGGAGCTGTTTTTT.

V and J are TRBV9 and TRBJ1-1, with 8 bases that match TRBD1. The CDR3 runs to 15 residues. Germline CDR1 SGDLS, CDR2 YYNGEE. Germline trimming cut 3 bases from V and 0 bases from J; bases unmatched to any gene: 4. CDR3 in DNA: TGTGCCAGCAGCGCCCGGACAGGGTTGAACACTGAAGCTTTCTTT. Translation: CASSARTGLNTEAFF.

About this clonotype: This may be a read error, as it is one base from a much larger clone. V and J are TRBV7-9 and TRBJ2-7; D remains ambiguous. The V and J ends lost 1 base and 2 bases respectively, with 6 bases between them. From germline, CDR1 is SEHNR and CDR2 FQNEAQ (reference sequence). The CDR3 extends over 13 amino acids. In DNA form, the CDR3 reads TGTGCCAGCAGCTTAGTTGGGACCTACGAGCAGTACTTC. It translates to CASSLVGTYEQYF.

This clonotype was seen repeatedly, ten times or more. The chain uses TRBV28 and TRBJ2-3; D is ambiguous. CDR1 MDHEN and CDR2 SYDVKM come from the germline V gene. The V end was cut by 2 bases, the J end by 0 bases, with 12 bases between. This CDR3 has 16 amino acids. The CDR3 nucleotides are TGTGCCAGCAGTTTAGATAGCTCAACTAGCACAGATACGCAGTATTTT. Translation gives CASSLDSSTSTDTQYF. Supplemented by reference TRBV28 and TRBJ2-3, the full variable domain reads DVKVTQSSRYLVKRTGEKVFLECVQDMDHENMFWYRQDPGLGLRLIYFSYDVKMKEKGDIPEGYSVSREKKERFSLILESASTNQTSMYLCASSLDSSTSTDTQYFGPGTRLTVL.

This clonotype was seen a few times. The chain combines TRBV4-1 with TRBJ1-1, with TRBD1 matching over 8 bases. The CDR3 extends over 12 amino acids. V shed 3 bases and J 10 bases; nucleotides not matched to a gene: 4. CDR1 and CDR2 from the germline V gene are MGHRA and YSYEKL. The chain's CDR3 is CASSQTGARAFF. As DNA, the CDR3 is TGCGCCAGCAGCCAGACAGGGGCGAGAGCTTTCTTT.

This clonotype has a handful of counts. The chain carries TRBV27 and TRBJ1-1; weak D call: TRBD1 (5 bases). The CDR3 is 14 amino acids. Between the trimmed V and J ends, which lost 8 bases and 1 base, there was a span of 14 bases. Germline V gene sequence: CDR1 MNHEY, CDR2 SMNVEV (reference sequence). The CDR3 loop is CASGIPGGNTEAFF. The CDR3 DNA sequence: TGTGCCAGCGGAATTCCGGGGGGGAACACTGAAGCTTTCTTT.

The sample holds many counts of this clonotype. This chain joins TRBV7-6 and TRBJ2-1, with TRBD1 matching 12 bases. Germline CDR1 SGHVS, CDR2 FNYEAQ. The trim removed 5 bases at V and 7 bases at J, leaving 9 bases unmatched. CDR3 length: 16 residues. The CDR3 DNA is TGTGCCAGCAGCATAATCGGGACAGGGGGCTTTAATGAGCAGTTCTTC. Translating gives CASSIIGTGGFNEQFF.

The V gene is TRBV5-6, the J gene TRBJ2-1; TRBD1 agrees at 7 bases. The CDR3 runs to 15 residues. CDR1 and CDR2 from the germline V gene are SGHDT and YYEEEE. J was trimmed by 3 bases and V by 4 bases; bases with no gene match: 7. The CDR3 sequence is CASSPRTGYYNEQFF. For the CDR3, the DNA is TGTGCCAGCAGCCCCCGGACAGGCTACTACAATGAGCAGTTCTTC.

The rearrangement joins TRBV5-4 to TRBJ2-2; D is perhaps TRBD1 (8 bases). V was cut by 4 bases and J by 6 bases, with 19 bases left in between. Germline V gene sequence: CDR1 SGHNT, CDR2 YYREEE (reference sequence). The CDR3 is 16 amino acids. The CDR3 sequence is CASSPRTGREAGELFF. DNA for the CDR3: TGTGCCAGCAGCCCTAGGACAGGGAGGGAAGCCGGGGAGCTGTTTTTT.

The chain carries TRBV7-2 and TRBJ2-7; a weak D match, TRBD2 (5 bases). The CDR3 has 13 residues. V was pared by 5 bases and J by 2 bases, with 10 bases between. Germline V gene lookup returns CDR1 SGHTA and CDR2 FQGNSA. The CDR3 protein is CASSAGDPYEQYF. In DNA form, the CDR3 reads TGTGCCAGCAGCGCCGGGGATCCCTACGAGCAGTACTTC.

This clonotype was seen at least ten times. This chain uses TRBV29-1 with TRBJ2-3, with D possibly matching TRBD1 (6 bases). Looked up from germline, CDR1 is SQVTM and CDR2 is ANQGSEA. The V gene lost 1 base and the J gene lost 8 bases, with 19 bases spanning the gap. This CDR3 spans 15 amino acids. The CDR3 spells CSVEGYRTARGTQYF. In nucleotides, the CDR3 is TGCAGCGTTGAAGGGTACCGGACAGCTCGGGGTACGCAGTATTTT.

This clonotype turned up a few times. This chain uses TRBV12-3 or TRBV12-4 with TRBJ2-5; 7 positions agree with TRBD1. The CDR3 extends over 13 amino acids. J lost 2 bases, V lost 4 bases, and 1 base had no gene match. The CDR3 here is CASSSTGQETQYF. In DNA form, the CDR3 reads TGTGCCAGCAGTTCGACAGGGCAAGAGACCCAGTACTTC.

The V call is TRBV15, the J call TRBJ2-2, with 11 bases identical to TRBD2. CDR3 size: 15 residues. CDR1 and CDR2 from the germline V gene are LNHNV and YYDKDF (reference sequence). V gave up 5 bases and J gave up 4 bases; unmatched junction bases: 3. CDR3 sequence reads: CATSLAGGSTGELFF. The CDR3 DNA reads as TGTGCCACCAGCCTAGCGGGAGGATCCACCGGGGAGCTGTTTTTT.

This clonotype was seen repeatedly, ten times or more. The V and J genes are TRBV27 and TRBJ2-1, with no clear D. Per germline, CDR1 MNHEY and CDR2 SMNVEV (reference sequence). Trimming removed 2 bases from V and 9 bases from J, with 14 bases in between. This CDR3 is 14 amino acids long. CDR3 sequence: CASSLEGPLGEQFF. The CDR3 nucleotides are TGTGCCAGCAGTTTAGAAGGCCCATTGGGTGAGCAGTTCTTC.

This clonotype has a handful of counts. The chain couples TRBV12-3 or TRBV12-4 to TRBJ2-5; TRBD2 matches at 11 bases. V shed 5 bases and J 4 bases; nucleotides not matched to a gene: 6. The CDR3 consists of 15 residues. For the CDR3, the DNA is TGTGCCAGCAGTCAGACTAGCGGGGTGGGAGAGACCCAGTACTTC. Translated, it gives CASSQTSGVGETQYF.

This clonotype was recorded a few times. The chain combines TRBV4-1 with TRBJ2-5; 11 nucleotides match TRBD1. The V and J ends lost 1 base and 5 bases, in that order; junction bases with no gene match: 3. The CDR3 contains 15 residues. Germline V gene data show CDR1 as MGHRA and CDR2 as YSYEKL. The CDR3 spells CASSQGWTGGETQYF. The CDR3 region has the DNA TGCGCCAGCAGCCAAGGTTGGACAGGGGGCGAGACCCAGTACTTC.

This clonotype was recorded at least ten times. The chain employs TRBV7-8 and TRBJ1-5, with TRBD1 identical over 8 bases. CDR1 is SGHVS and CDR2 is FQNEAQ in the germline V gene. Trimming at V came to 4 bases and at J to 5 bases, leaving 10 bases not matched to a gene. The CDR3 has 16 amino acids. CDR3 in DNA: TGTGCCAGCAGCTCGTACGGGACAGGTCCCGATCAGCCCCAGCATTTT. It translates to CASSSYGTGPDQPQHF.